These 27 T cell receptor beta chains were all obtained from the same sample, sequenced in a study of identical twins. TCRdb analysed the 5' RACE reads with MiXCR anew, one entry per CDR3 protein. The repertoire holds some 710,000 distinct CDR3 sequences, roughly 6% seen once, with roughly 1.6% in the top ten. Sequencing was carried out using naive T cells sorted from blood. The receptors derive from a man between 18 and 29 years old in good health.

There are a few counts of this clonotype. In this CDR3 the conserved last residue, phenylalanine or tryptophan, is missing, so a read error is likely. The chain is built from TRBV18 and TRBJ2-4; 10 bases line up with TRBD1. Germline assignment: CDR1 KGHSH and CDR2 LQKENI. V shed 2 bases, J shed 4 bases, and the junction held 14 bases outside the gene matches. This CDR3 region has 19 residues. The CDR3 coding sequence is TGTGCCAGCTCACCAACGGGTGGCGCGGGACAGGGGACTAAAAACATTCAGTACTGC. Its protein product is CASSPTGGAGQGTKNIQYC.

This clonotype was detected only a few times. The V call is TRBV12-3 or TRBV12-4, the J call TRBJ2-7; D is perhaps TRBD2 (5 bases). The CDR3 contains 15 residues. V lost 1 base and J 0 bases, leaving 10 bases between the germline ends. The CDR3 spells CASSLGTRNSYEQYV. CDR3 nucleotide sequence: TGTGCCAGCAGTTTAGGGACTCGAAACTCCTACGAGCAGTACGTC.

The CDR3 nucleotides read TGTGCCAGCAGCCAGTCAGACTACGAGCAGTACTTC. It yields the protein CASSQSDYEQYF. The gene calls are TRBV3-1 and TRBJ2-7; D gene ambiguous. Germline CDR1 reads LGHDT; CDR2 reads YNNKEL (reference sequence). This CDR3 region has 12 residues. Trimming left V 3 bases short and J 3 bases short, with 6 bases between.

This clonotype was counted between two and nine times. This chain connects TRBV5-1 to TRBJ2-5; tentative D call: TRBD2 (5 bases). Germline V gives CDR1 SGHRS, CDR2 YFSETQ. Trimming removed 6 bases at V and 0 bases at J, with 12 bases between. The CDR3 is 14 residues long. The CDR3 DNA is TGCGCCAGCAAAAGTGGGAGTGACCAAGAGACCCAGTACTTC. Translation: CASKSGSDQETQYF.

The gene calls are TRBV5-1 and TRBJ2-5, with 8 bases identical to TRBD1. The trim removed 5 bases at V and 1 base at J, leaving 4 bases unmatched. Germline values: CDR1 SGHRS, CDR2 YFSETQ. This CDR3 has 14 amino acids. In nucleotides, the CDR3 is TGCGCCAGCAGTCACGGGACAGGCCAAGAGACCCAGTACTTC. Its protein product is CASSHGTGQETQYF.

This clonotype was seen a handful of times. The chain combines TRBV5-1 with TRBJ2-1; 8 bases match TRBD2. V lost 6 bases and J lost 2; bases outside the gene matches: 7. This CDR3 has 15 amino acids. Germline CDR1 SGHRS, CDR2 YFSETQ. The CDR3 protein is CASTGGGGTYNEQFF. DNA for the CDR3: TGCGCCAGCACCGGGGGGGGCGGAACCTACAATGAGCAGTTCTTC.

This clonotype was observed a handful of times. The CDR3 protein is CASSFSQGAGETQYF. The CDR3 DNA reads as TGTGCCAGCAGCTTCTCGCAGGGGGCGGGAGAGACCCAGTACTTC. V gene TRBV7-9 combines with J gene TRBJ2-5; TRBD1 matches 8 bases. This CDR3 is 15 amino acids long. V was pared by 3 bases and J by 4 bases, with 7 bases of the junction left unmatched. The germline V gene has CDR1 SEHNR and CDR2 FQNEAQ (reference sequence).

V gene TRBV10-2 combines with J gene TRBJ2-3; D possibly corresponds to TRBD2 (5 bases). This CDR3 contains 16 residues. CDR1 and CDR2 from the germline V gene are WSHSY and SAAADI. Trimming took 6 bases from V and 0 from J, leaving 16 bases between them. CDR3 in DNA: TGCGCCAGCAGCCGGACTTCGCGCCATAGCACAGATACGCAGTATTTT. Its translation is CASSRTSRHSTDTQYF.

This clonotype was detected ten times or more. The chain is built from TRBV6-1 and TRBJ1-1; tentative D call: TRBD1 (6 bases). V lost 5 bases and J 0 bases, leaving 13 bases between the germline ends. CDR3 length equals 15 residues. Germline V CDR1 and CDR2: MNHNS, SASEGT. The CDR3 bases are TGTGCCAGCAGTAAACCCGGACAGTTGAACACTGAAGCTTTCTTT. Encoded protein: CASSKPGQLNTEAFF.

This clonotype came up many times. The gene calls are TRBV6-5 and TRBJ2-2; no reliable D call. Germline lookup yields CDR1 MNHEY and CDR2 SVGAGI. CDR3 length: 13 amino acids. The V end was cut by 4 bases, the J end by 5 bases, with 8 bases between. CDR3 sequence reads: CASSLTWTGELFF. For the CDR3, the DNA is TGTGCCAGCAGTTTGACATGGACCGGGGAGCTGTTTTTT.

This clonotype has a count of ten or more. The V and J genes are TRBV20-1 and TRBJ2-7, with TRBD2 matching over 8 bases. Germline-derived CDR1 and CDR2 are DFQATT and SNEGSKA (reference sequence). The junction had 20 bases not matched to a gene; V was cut back by 8 bases and J by 2 bases. The CDR3 loop spans 17 amino acids. The CDR3 DNA follows: TGCAGTCGTAGCGGGGCGGAAGATTTCCTTAACACCTACGAGCAGTACGTC. Translating gives CSRSGAEDFLNTYEQYV.

This clonotype has a count of ten or more. The J gene is TRBJ2-7, the V gene TRBV12-3 or TRBV12-4, with D uncertain. Trimming left V 1 base short and J 6 bases short, with 13 bases between. This CDR3 is built from 14 residues. The CDR3 loop is CASSLGTLEFEQYF. The DNA of the CDR3 is TGTGCCAGCAGTTTAGGGACCCTCGAATTCGAGCAGTACTTC.

The sample holds a few counts of this clonotype. The CDR3 spells CASSLRQGPVGNQPQHF. CDR3 coding DNA: TGTGCCAGCAGCTTAAGACAGGGCCCGGTGGGCAATCAGCCCCAGCATTTT. This chain joins TRBV7-8 and TRBJ1-5, with TRBD1 matching 7 bases. J lost 2 bases, V lost 2 bases, and 9 bases had no gene match. Germline CDR1 is SGHVS and CDR2 is FQNEAQ. CDR3 length: 17 amino acids.

This clonotype was found a few times. The chain joins TRBV5-5 to TRBJ1-5, with D uncertain. This CDR3 region has 15 residues. CDR1 is SGHKS and CDR2 is YYEKEE in the germline V gene (reference sequence). The germline V and J ends were trimmed by 1 base and 3 bases, with 11 bases remaining between them. DNA of the CDR3: TGTGCCAGCAGCTTGTACCCTGAGTACAATCAGCCCCAGCATTTT. Amino acid sequence: CASSLYPEYNQPQHF.

This clonotype was seen more than once but under ten times. This rearrangement joins TRBV12-3 or TRBV12-4 to TRBJ2-3, with a weak D call TRBD2 (6 bases). This CDR3 has 13 amino acids. With 5 bases removed from V and 6 bases from J, the gap between germline ends came to 12 bases. This chain's CDR3 is CASSPGTPDTQYF. The CDR3 DNA reads TGTGCCAGCAGTCCCGGGACTCCGGATACGCAGTATTTT.

This clonotype was observed at least ten times. The chain combines TRBV6-5 with TRBJ1-5, with 7 nucleotides matching TRBD1. V was clipped by 10 bases and J by 4 bases; unmatched bases: 4. The germline V gene encodes CDR1 MNHEY and CDR2 SVGAGI. This CDR3 is built from 12 residues. This chain's CDR3 is CATRQGNQPQHF. DNA of the CDR3: TGTGCCACTCGACAGGGAAATCAGCCCCAGCATTTT.

Only a few counts were recorded for this clonotype. CDR3 DNA: TGTGCCAGCAGTGTCTCGGGGGGATTAAACATTCAGTACTTC. As protein: CASSVSGGLNIQYF. The gene calls are TRBV27 and TRBJ2-4; TRBD2 agrees at 7 bases. CDR1 and CDR2 from the germline V gene are MNHEY and SMNVEV (reference sequence). Germline trimming cut 5 bases from V and 6 bases from J; bases unmatched to any gene: 7. This CDR3 contains 14 residues.

This clonotype has only a few counts. J is TRBJ1-3 and V is TRBV20-1; D gene uncertain. The CDR3 runs 12 residues. Deletions cut 7 bases from V and 1 base from J, with 8 bases between. CDR1 and CDR2 from the germline V gene are DFQATT and SNEGSKA (reference sequence). CDR3 residues: CSVSRSGNTIYF. The CDR3 DNA sequence: TGCAGTGTGTCCAGATCTGGAAACACCATATATTTT.

This chain uses TRBV10-3 with TRBJ2-1; TRBD1 matches at 7 bases. There are 15 residues in the CDR3. V lost 0 bases and J lost 2; bases outside the gene matches: 1. Germline V CDR1 and CDR2: ENHRY, SYGVKD. This chain's CDR3 is CAISESQGAYNEQFF. As DNA, the CDR3 is TGTGCCATCAGTGAGTCCCAGGGGGCCTACAATGAGCAGTTCTTC.

This clonotype occurred a few times. The rearrangement links TRBV11-3 to TRBJ2-7; D tentatively fits TRBD1 or TRBD2 (5 bases each). The CDR3 runs to 15 residues. V shed 1 base and J shed 6 bases, with 16 bases lying between them. Germline V gene data show CDR1 as SGHNT and CDR2 as YENEEA. CDR3 nucleotides: TGTGCCAGCAGCTTAGGGCTCGGGGCGACCAGCGAGCAGTACGTC. Translated, it gives CASSLGLGATSEQYV.

This clonotype has more than one count but fewer than ten. The chain is built from TRBV29-1 and TRBJ2-1, with 7 bases matching TRBD2. Germline V lookup: CDR1 SQVTM, CDR2 ANQGSEA. The CDR3 sequence is 17 residues long. V was pared by 6 bases and J by 4 bases, with 18 bases of the junction left unmatched. The CDR3, as DNA: TGCAGCGTCGAGGGCGGGAGACACCCCAGCGAGTACAATGAGCAGTTCTTC. Protein sequence: CSVEGGRHPSEYNEQFF.

The V call is TRBV27, the J call TRBJ2-7; perhaps TRBD2 as D (6 bases). CDR1 MNHEY and CDR2 SMNVEV come from the germline V gene (reference sequence). Trimming cost V 7 bases and J 0 bases, with 16 bases left between them. There are 15 residues in the CDR3. The CDR3 here is CASNPGTGLSYEQYF. The CDR3 region has the DNA TGTGCCAGCAACCCGGGCACGGGACTCTCCTACGAGCAGTACTTC.

This clonotype was counted between two and nine times. V usage is TRBV27 and J usage is TRBJ2-1; TRBD2 matches at 9 bases. CDR1 MNHEY and CDR2 SMNVEV come from the germline V gene (reference sequence). Trimming at V came to 6 bases and at J to 8 bases, leaving 14 bases not matched to a gene. The length of the CDR3 is 16 residues. The CDR3 sequence: CASSFKGSGSGDEQFF. As DNA, the CDR3 is TGTGCCAGCAGCTTTAAGGGTAGCGGGAGTGGGGATGAGCAGTTCTTC.

This clonotype was seen at least ten times. The chain uses TRBV10-3 and TRBJ2-1, with 8 bases fitting TRBD2. The J segment lost 4 bases and the V segment lost 10 bases, leaving 6 bases of the junction unmatched. Germline CDR1 reads ENHRY; CDR2 reads SYGVKD. The CDR3 sequence is 13 residues long. DNA for the CDR3: TGTGCCACCGGGGGACTAGGATACAATGAGCAGTTCTTC. Its translation is CATGGLGYNEQFF.

This clonotype turned up a few times. The chain carries TRBV12-3 or TRBV12-4 and TRBJ1-5; D is possibly TRBD1 (5 bases). Trimming took off 4 bases at V and 4 bases at J, with 14 bases between the two ends. The CDR3 loop spans 15 amino acids. The CDR3 DNA reads TGTGCCAGCAGTTGGGAAGGACAACGAAATCAGCCCCAGCATTTT. This encodes CASSWEGQRNQPQHF.

The table lists this clonotype with a few counts. This chain connects TRBV6-2 or TRBV6-3 to TRBJ1-5, with 9 bases fitting TRBD1. This CDR3 has 18 amino acids. Germline CDR1 reads MNHEY; CDR2 reads SVGEGT. The J segment lost 0 bases and the V segment lost 6 bases, leaving 12 bases of the junction unmatched. The chain's CDR3 is CASRDRDRASYSNQPQHF. As DNA, the CDR3 is TGTGCCAGCAGAGACCGGGACAGGGCATCATATAGCAATCAGCCCCAGCATTTT.

This clonotype was observed many times. V and J are TRBV25-1 and TRBJ2-1; D may match TRBD1 or TRBD2 (5 bases each). This CDR3 is built from 13 residues. V gave up 2 bases and J gave up 6 bases, with 8 bases separating them. Germline-derived CDR1 and CDR2 are MGHDK and SYGVNS. CDR3 residues: CASSEVGVNEQFF. The CDR3 DNA follows: TGTGCCAGCAGTGAAGTGGGGGTCAATGAGCAGTTCTTC.